A single sample is the source of the 4 T cell receptor beta chains below, sequenced in a study of shared clonotypes between healthy human individuals. Here immunoSEQ multiplex PCR was the method, and the copy in TCRdb shows in-frame clones only, minus some. The sample lists 230,000 or so clones, approximately 65% seen once, with over 8.5% in the top ten. Sequenced: memory CD4+ T cells sorted from blood. As for subset: CD45RA-negative fraction. Source of these receptors: a man aged 25 to 40 in good health.

A few counts support this clone. V is TRBV2 and J is TRBJ1-5, with a weak D call TRBD1 (5 bases). The germline CDR1 and CDR2 sequences are SNHLY and FYNNEI. This CDR3 has 16 amino acids. Trimming removed 1 base at V and 9 bases at J, with 19 bases between. In DNA, the CDR3 is TGTGCCAGCAGTGAAGGGGGCGGACCAATCAGTTGGCCCCAGCATTTT. It translates to CASSEGGGPISWPQHF. Looking up the rest from reference TRBV2 and TRBJ1-5 gives the full variable domain: EPEVTQTPSHQVTQMGQEVILRCVPISNHLYFYWYRQILGQKVEFLVSFYNNEISEKSEIFDDQFSVERPDGSNFTLKIRSTKLEDSAMYFCASSEGGGPISWPQHFGDGTRLSIL.

This clone was recorded a few times. V is TRBV19 and J is TRBJ2-1, with D possibly being TRBD1 (6 bases). Germline-derived CDR1 and CDR2 are LNHDA and SQIVND (reference sequence). This CDR3 region has 16 residues. V lost 0 bases and J 0 bases, leaving 9 bases between the germline ends. This CDR3 reads CASSIDDRSSYNEQFF. The CDR3 DNA reads TGTGCCAGTAGTATAGATGACAGGAGCTCCTACAATGAGCAGTTCTTC.

The J gene is TRBJ2-7, the V gene TRBV28; D may be TRBD1 or TRBD2 (6 bases each). The CDR3 loop spans 13 amino acids. V was pared by 2 bases and J by 5 bases, with 10 bases between. The germline CDR1 and CDR2 sequences are MDHEN and SYDVKM. CDR3 sequence reads: CASSLQGRHEQYF. Written as DNA, the CDR3 is TGTGCCAGCAGTTTACAGGGGAGGCACGAGCAGTACTTC.

V gene TRBV7-9 combines with J gene TRBJ1-4; 12 bases line up with TRBD1. The V gene end was trimmed by 2 bases and the J gene end by 5 bases; junction bases not matched to a gene: 12. This CDR3 has 19 amino acids. Germline V gives CDR1 SEHNR, CDR2 FQNEAQ (reference sequence). The CDR3 coding sequence is TGTGCCAGCAGCTTATTGGCCGGGACAGGGGGCATGGGGAATGAAAAACTGTTTTTT. It codes for CASSLLAGTGGMGNEKLFF.